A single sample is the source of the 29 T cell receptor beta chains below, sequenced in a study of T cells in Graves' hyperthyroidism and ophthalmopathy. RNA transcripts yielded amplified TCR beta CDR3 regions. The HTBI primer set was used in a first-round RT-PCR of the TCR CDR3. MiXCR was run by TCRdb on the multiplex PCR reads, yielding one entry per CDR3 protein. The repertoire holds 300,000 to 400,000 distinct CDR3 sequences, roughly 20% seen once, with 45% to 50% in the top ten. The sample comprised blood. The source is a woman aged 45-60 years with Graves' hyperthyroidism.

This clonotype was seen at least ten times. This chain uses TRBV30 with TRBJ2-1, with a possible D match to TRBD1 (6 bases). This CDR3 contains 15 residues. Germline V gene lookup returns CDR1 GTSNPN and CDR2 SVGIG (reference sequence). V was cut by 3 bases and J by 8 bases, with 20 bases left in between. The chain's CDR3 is CAWSESQGIVDEQFF. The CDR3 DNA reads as TGTGCCTGGAGCGAATCCCAGGGGATTGTCGATGAGCAGTTCTTC.

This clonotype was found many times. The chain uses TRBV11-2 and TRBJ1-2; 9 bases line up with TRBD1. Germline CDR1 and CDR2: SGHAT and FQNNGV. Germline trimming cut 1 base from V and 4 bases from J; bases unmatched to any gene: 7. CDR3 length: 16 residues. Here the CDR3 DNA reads TGTGCCAGCAGCTTAGGACAGGGGGGTACTTCCTATGGCTACACCTTC. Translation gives CASSLGQGGTSYGYTF.

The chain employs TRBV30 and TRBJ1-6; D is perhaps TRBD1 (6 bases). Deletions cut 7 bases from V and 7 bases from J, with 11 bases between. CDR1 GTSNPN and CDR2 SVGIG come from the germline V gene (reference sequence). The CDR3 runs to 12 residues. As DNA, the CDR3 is TGTGCCTTGACAGGTGACAATTCACCCCTCCACTTT. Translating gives CALTGDNSPLHF.

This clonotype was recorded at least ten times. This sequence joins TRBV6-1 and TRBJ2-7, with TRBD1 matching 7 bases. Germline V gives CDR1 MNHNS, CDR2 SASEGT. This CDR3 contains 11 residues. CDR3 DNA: TGCCTCACAGGGGCAGGCTACGAGCAGTACGTC. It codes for CLTGAGYEQYV.

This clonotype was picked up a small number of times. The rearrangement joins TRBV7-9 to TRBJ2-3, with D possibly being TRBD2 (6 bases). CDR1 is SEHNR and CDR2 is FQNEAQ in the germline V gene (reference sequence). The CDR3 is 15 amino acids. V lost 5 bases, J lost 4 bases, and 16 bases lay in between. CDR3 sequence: CASSPRGDRPDTQYF. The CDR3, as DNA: TGTGCCAGCAGCCCTCGCGGGGACCGCCCAGATACGCAGTATTTT.

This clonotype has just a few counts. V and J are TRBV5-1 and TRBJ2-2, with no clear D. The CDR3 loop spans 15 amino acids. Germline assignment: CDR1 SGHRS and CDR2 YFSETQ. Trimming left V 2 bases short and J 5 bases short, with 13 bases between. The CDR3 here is CASSFNPGRTGELFF. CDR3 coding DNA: TGCGCCAGCAGCTTTAACCCCGGTCGGACCGGGGAGCTGTTTTTT.

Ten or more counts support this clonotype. DNA for the CDR3: TGCAGTGCTAGAGAGCTTAGACTAGCGGAAGAGACCCAGTACTTC. Translated, it gives CSARELRLAEETQYF. The gene calls are TRBV20-1 and TRBJ2-5, with 9 bases fitting TRBD2. V gave up 0 bases and J gave up 3 bases; unmatched junction bases: 5. The CDR3 contains 15 residues. CDR1 is DFQATT, CDR2 SNEGSKA, per germline (reference sequence).

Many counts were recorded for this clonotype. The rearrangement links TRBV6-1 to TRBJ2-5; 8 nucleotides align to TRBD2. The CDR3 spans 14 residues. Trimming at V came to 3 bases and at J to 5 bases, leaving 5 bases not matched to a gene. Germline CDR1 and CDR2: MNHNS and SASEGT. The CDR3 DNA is TGTGCCAGCAGTGATATAGCGGGGTGGGAGACCCAGTACTTC. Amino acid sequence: CASSDIAGWETQYF.

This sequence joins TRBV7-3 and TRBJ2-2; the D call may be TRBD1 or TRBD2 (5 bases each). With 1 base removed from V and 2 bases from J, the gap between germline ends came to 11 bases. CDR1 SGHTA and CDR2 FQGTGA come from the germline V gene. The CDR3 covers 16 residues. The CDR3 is CASSLKGTLNTGELFF. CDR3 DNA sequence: TGTGCCAGCAGCTTAAAAGGGACCCTAAACACCGGGGAGCTGTTTTTT.

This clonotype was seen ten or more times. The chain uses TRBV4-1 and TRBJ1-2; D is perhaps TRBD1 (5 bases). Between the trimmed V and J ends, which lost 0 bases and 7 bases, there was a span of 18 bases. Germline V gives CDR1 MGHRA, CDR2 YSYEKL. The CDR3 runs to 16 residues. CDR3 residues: CASSQDPGRLQFGYTF. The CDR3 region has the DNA TGCGCCAGCAGCCAAGATCCGGGGCGCTTGCAATTTGGCTACACCTTC.

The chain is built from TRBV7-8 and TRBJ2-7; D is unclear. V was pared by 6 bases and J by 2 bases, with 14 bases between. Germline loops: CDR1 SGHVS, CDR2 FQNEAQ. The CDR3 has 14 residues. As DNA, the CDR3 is TGTGCCAGCAGATTTCTCGACGGCACCTACGAGCAGTACGTC. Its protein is CASRFLDGTYEQYV.

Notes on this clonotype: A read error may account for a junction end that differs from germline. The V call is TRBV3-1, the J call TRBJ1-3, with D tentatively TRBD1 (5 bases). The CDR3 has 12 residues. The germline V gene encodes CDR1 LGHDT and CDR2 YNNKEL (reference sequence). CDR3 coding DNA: TGTGCCAGCAGCCAAGATCAGTCGGCCAGGGATTTT. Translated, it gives CASSQDQSARDF.

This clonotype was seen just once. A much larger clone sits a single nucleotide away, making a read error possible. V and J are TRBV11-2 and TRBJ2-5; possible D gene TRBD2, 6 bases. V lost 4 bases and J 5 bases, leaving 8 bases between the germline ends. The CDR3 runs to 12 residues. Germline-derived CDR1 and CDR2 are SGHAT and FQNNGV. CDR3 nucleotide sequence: TGTGCCAGCAGCTCGACTAGGGAGACCCAGTACTTC. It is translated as CASSSTRETQYF.

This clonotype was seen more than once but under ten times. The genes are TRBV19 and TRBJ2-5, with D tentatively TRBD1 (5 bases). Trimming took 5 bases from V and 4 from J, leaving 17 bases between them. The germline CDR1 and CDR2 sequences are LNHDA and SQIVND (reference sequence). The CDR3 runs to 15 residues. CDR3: CASSLRQSLRETQYF. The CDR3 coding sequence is TGTGCCAGTAGTTTGAGACAGAGTCTTCGAGAGACCCAGTACTTC.

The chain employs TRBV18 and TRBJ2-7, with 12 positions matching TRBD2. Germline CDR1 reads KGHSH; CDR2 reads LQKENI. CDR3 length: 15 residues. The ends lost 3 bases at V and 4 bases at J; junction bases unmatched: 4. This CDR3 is CASSPETSGSYEQYF. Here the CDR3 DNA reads TGTGCCAGCTCACCGGAGACTAGCGGGAGTTACGAGCAGTACTTC.

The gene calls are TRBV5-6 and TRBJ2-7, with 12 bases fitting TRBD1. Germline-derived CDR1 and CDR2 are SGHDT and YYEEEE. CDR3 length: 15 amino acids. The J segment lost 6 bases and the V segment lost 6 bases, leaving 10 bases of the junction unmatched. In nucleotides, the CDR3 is TGTGCCAGCAACGTCCCGGGACAGGGGGCCGGCGAGCAGTACGTC. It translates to CASNVPGQGAGEQYV.

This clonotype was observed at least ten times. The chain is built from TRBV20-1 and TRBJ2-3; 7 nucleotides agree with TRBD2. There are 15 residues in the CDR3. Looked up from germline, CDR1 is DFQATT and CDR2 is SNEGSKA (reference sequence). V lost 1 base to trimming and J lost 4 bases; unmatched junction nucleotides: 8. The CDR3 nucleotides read TGCAGTGCTAGAGGGCCTCAGGGAGGGCCAGATACGCAGTATTTT. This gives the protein CSARGPQGGPDTQYF.

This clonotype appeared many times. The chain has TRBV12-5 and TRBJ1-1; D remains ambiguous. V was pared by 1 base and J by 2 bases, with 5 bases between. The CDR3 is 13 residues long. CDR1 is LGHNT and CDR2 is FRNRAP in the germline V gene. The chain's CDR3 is CASGLGLNTEAFF. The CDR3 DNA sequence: TGTGCTAGTGGTTTGGGTTTAAACACTGAAGCTTTCTTT.

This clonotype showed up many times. The CDR3, as DNA: TGTGCCATCAGCGGAGACACTACCTACGAGCAGTACGTC. This translates into CAISGDTTYEQYV. The chain combines TRBV10-3 with TRBJ2-7; no clear D. CDR3 size: 13 residues. V lost 6 bases and J 2 bases, leaving 11 bases between the germline ends. The germline V gene has CDR1 ENHRY and CDR2 SYGVKD.

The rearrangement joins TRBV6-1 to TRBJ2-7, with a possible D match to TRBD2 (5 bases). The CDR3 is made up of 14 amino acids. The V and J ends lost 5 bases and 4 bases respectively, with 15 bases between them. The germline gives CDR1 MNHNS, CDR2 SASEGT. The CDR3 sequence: CASSFWGVVYEQYF. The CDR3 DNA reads TGTGCCAGCAGTTTTTGGGGAGTAGTGTACGAGCAGTACTTC.

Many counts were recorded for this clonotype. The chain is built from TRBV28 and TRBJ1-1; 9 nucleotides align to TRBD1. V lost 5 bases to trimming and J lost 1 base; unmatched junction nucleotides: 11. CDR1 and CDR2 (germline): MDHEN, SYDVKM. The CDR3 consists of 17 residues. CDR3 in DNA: TGTGCCAGCAGTCCGTCCCTCGGGACAGGGCCGAACACTGAAGCTTTCTTT. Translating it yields CASSPSLGTGPNTEAFF.

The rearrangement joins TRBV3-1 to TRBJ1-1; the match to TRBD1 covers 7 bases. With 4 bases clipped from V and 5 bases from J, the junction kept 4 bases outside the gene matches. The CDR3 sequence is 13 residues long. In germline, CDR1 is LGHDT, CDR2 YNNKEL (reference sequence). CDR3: CASSRQGETEAFF. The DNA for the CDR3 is TGTGCCAGCAGCCGACAGGGAGAGACTGAAGCTTTCTTT.

The CDR3 DNA reads TGTGCCAGCAGTTACTCGTCCTACAGGGTAGAACCCCTCCACTTT. Translated, it gives CASSYSSYRVEPLHF. The chain links TRBV6-5 to TRBJ1-6, with a possible D match to TRBD1 (6 bases). CDR3 length: 15 amino acids. CDR1 MNHEY and CDR2 SVGAGI come from the germline V gene. V was trimmed by 0 bases and J by 12 bases, leaving 15 bases between them.

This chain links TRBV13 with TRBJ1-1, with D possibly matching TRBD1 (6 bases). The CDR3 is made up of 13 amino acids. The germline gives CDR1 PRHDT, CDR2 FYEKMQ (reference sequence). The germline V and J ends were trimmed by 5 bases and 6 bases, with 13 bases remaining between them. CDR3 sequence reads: CASSPRGGSEAFF. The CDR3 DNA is TGTGCCAGCAGCCCGAGAGGGGGTTCTGAAGCTTTCTTT.

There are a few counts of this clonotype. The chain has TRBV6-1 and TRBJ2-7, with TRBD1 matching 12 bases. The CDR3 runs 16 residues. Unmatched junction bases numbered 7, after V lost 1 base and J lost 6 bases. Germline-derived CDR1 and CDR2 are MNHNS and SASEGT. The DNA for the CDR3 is TGTGCCAGCAGTGAAGTGGGACAGGGGGCGAGCAGCGAGCAGTACGTC. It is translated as CASSEVGQGASSEQYV.

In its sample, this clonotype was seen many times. The DNA of the CDR3 is TGTGCCAGCAGTTCTTGGACAAAAAGCACAGATACGCAGTATTTT. This gives the protein CASSSWTKSTDTQYF. This sequence joins TRBV27 and TRBJ2-3, with D possibly being TRBD1 (5 bases). The V end lost 4 bases, the J end lost 0 bases, and 11 bases lay between the germline ends. Germline-derived CDR1 and CDR2 are MNHEY and SMNVEV (reference sequence). This CDR3 has 15 residues.

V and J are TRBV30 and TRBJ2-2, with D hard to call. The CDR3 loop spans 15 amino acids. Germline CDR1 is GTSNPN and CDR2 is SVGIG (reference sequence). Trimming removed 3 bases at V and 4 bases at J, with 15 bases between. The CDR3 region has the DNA TGTGCCTGGAGGGAACGGGCTAGACTCACCGGGGAGCTGTTTTTT. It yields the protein CAWRERARLTGELFF.

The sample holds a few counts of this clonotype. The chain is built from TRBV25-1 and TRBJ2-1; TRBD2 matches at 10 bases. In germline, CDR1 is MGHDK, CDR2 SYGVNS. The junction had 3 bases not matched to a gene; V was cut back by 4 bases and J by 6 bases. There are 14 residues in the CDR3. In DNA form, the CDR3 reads TGTGCCAGCAGTGTAGCGGGGGGTTTCAATGAGCAGTTCTTC. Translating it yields CASSVAGGFNEQFF.

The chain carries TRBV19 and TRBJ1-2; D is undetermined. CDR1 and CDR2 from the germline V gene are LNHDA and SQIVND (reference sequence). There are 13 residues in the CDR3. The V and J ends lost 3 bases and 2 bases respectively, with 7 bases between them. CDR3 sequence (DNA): TGTGCCAGTAGTATGACGGTAAACTATGGCTACACCTTC. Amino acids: CASSMTVNYGYTF. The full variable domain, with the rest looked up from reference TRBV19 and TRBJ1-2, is DGGITQSPKYLFRKEGQNVTLSCEQNLNHDAMYWYRQDPGQGLRLIYYSQIVNDFQKGDIAEGYSVSREKKESFPLTVTSAQKNPTAFYLCASSMTVNYGYTFGSGTRLTVV.